This T cell receptor beta chain emerged from a study of PD-1 blockade in classical Hodgkin lymphoma. Study-wide points: Whereas CD4+ TCR diversity had risen significantly by C4D1, CD8+ TCR diversity had not. Some patients started nivolumab under 1 year after ASCT, and they were excluded. Baseline diversity resembling that of newly diagnosed patients was seen in complete responders.

There are 13 residues in the CDR3. Germline V gene lookup returns CDR1 SGHKS and CDR2 YYEKEE (reference sequence). Trimming stripped 0 bases from V and 6 bases from J, with 7 bases between. The patients all showed relapse after autologous stem cell transplantation, while their brentuximab vedotin exposure varied. Clones were read by immunoSEQ multiplex PCR, and TCRdb kept only the in-frame ones, dropping some. The sample carries tens of thousands of clones, 60% to 85% recorded once. This clone was picked up a small number of times. Its target is not known. The sequence was collected from a human donor with classical Hodgkin lymphoma. Sequences were derived from peripheral blood mononuclear cells (PBMCs), sampled before the second cycle of nivolumab. The rearrangement links TRBV5-5 to TRBJ1-5; D call uncertain. The CDR3 region is CASSLGLGQPQHF. In DNA form, the CDR3 reads TGTGCCAGCAGCTTGGGCCTGGGTCAGCCCCAGCATTTT.